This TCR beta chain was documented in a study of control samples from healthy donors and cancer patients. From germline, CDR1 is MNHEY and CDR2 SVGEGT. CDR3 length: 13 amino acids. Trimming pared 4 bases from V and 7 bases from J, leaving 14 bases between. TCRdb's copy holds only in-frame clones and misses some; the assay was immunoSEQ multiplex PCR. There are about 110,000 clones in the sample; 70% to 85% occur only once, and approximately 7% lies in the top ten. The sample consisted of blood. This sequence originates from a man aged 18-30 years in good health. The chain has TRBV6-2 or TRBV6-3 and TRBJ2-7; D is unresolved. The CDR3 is CASSSSPRWEQYV. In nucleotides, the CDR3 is TGTGCCAGCAGTTCCTCCCCAAGGTGGGAGCAGTACGTC.